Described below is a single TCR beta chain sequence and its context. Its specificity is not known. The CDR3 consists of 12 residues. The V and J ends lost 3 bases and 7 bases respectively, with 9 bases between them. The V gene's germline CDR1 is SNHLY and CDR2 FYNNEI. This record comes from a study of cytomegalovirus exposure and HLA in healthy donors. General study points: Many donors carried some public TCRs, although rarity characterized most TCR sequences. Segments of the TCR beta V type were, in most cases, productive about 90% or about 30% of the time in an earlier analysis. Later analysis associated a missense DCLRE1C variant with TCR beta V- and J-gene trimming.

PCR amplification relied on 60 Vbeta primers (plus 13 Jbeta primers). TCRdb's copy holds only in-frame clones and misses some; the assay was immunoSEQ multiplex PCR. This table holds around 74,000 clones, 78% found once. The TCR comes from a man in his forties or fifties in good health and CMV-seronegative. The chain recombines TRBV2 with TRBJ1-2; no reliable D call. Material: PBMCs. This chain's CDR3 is CASSDGSGGYTF. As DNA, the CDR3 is TGTGCCAGCAGTGACGGGTCGGGTGGCTACACCTTC.